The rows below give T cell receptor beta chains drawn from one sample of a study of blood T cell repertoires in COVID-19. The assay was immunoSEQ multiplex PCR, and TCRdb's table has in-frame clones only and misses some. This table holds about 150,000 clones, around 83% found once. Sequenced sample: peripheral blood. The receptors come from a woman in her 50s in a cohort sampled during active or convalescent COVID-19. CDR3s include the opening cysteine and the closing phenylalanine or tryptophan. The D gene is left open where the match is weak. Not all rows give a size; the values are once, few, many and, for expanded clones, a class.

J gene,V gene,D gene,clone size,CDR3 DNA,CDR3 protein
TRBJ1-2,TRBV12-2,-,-,TGTGCAAGTCGCTTACTCGGCGGCAGAGATTCTTGCTACACCTTC,CASRLLGGRDSCYTF
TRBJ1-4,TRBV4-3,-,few,TGCGCCAGCAGCCAAGTACCGCACAGGGTTGCAACTAATGAAAAACTGTTTTTT,CASSQVPHRVATNEKLFF
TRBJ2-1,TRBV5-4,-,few,TGTGCCATCGACCGTACACGGGACTCAATGCTGCTCTTC,CAIDRTRDSMLLF
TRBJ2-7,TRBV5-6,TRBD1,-,TGTGCCAGCAGCGCCACCGGGACAGGGTATCACGAGCAGTACTTC,CASSATGTGYHEQYF
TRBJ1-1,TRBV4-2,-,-,TGTGCCAGCAGCCAAGATTCCAGGATGAACACTGAAGCTTTCTTT,CASSQDSRMNTEAFF
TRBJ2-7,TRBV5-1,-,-,TGCGCCAGCAGCGTCCGTTCAGGGAACGAGCAGTACTTC,CASSVRSGNEQYF
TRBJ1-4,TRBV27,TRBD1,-,TGTGCCAGCAGTTCCCAGGGGGTACGTGAAAAACTGTTTTTT,CASSSQGVREKLFF
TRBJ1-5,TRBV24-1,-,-,TGTGCCACCAGTGATTTAGGGGGGGATCAGAGAGTTCATCAGCCCCAGCATTTT,CATSDLGGDQRVHQPQHF
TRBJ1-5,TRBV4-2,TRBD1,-,TGTGCCAGCAGCCAAGGGACAGGGGGCCATCAGCCCCAGCATTTT,CASSQGTGGHQPQHF
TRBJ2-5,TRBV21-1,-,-,TGTGCCAGCAGCAATATCCAAGAGACCCAGTACTTC,CASSNIQETQYF
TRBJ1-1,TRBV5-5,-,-,TGTGCCAGCAGCGCCTCGGGGGTACCGGGTACTGAAGCTTTCTTT,CASSASGVPGTEAFF
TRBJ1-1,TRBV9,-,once,TGTGCCAGCAGCGTAGCTCCAGACACAGAAGCTTTCTTT,CASSVAPDTEAFF
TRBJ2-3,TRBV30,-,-,TGTGCCTCCCACCGGGGGTATACGCAGTATTTT,CASHRGYTQYF
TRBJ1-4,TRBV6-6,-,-,TGTGCCAGCAGTTACCTCCAGGATGAAAAACTGTTTTTT,CASSYLQDEKLFF
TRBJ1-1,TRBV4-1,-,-,TGCGCCAGCAGCCAAGGTGAGACAGCTACCTGGGAAGCTTTCTTT,CASSQGETATWEAFF
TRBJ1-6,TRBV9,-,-,TGTGCCAGCAGCGTAGCTCCCTATAATTCACCCCTCCACTTT,CASSVAPYNSPLHF
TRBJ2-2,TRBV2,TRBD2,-,TGTGCCAGCAGTTTGGGACTACTTACCGGGGAGCTGTTTTTT,CASSLGLLTGELFF
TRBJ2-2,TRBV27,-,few,TGTGCCAGCAGGGGAATCAACAGGGACACCGGGGAGCTGTTTTTT,CASRGINRDTGELFF
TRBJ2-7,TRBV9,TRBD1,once,TGTGCCAGCAGCTCCCGGACAGGGACCTACGAGCAGTACTTC,CASSSRTGTYEQYF
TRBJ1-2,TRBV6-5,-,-,TGTGCCAGCAGGAGTACGGTCTATGGCTACACCTTC,CASRSTVYGYTF
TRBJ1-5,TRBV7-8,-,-,TGTGCCAGCAGCTTAGAATTCCGACAGGTTCGGGGCAATCAGCCCCAGCATTTT,CASSLEFRQVRGNQPQHF
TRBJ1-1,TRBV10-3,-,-,TGTGCCACCTCTAGAGAGGGGGAGAACACTGAAGCTTTCTTT,CATSREGENTEAFF
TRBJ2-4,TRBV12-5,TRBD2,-,TGTGCTAGTGCCACGGGGGGGAAGCAGGGCATTCAGTACTTC,CASATGGKQGIQYF
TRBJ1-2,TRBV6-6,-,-,TGTGCCAGCAGTTACTCTATGATCGCCACAGGAGGCTACACCTTC,CASSYSMIATGGYTF
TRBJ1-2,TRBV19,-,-,TGTGCCAGTAGTATAGATTACGGACAGAACTATGGCTACACCTTC,CASSIDYGQNYGYTF
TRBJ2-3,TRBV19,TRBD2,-,TGTGCCAGTCCGGGACTAGCGGGGGGATTACCCACAGATACGCAGTATTTT,CASPGLAGGLPTDTQYF
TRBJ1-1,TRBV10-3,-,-,TGTGCCATCCCCGAAGGAGGGTGGATGCTCTTT,CAIPEGGWMLF
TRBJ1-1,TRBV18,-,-,TGTGCCAGCTCACCCCGAGGCCACACTGAAGCTTTCTTT,CASSPRGHTEAFF
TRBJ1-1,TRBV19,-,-,TGTGCCAGTAGATCTGCCCAGGTGAACACTGAAGCTTTCTTT,CASRSAQVNTEAFF
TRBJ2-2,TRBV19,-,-,TGTGCCAGCCAATTCCAGGGGACCACCGGGGAGCTGTTTTTT,CASQFQGTTGELFF
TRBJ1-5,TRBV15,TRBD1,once,TGTGCCACCAGCAGAAACATACAGGGGGCGGGTAATCAGCCCCAGCATTTT,CATSRNIQGAGNQPQHF
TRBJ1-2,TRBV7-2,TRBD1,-,TGTGCCAGCAGCTGGACAGGGGGCGACTATGGCTACACCTTC,CASSWTGGDYGYTF
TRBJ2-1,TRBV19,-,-,TGTGCCAGTAGTTTGGCGGGGAATAACTTCGGGCTTCATGAGCAGTTCTTC,CASSLAGNNFGLHEQFF
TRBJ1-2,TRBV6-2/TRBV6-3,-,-,TGTGCCAGCAGTAACCGGAGGGTTGGCTACACCTTC,CASSNRRVGYTF
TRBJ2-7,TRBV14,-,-,TGTGCCAGCAGCCTTCCCACCGGGACAAAACAGTACTTC,CASSLPTGTKQYF
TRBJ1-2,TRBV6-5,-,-,TGTGCCAGCAGTTACTCGACGGGAGGCTATGGCTACACCTTC,CASSYSTGGYGYTF
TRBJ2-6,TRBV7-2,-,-,TGTGCCAGCAGCGTCCGGCACAGGGTCACTGGGGCCAACGTCCTGACTTTC,CASSVRHRVTGANVLTF
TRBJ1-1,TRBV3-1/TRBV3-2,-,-,TGTGCCAGCAGCCTACAGGGAGGGGACGCTGAAGCTTTCTTT,CASSLQGGDAEAFF
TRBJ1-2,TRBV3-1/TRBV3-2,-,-,TGTGCCAGCAGCCAGGGGGGGGCCGCTGCCTTGGGCTACACCTTC,CASSQGGAAALGYTF
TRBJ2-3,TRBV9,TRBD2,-,TGTGCCAGCAGCTCACAGACTAGCGGGGGGACAGATACGCAGTATTTT,CASSSQTSGGTDTQYF
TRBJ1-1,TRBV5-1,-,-,TGCGCCAGCAGCAACGCGGTCGAGGGCACTGAAGCTTTCTTT,CASSNAVEGTEAFF
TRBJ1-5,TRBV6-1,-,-,TGTGCCAGCAGTGAATCCCCGGGGAGCTACAATCAGCCCCAGCATTTT,CASSESPGSYNQPQHF
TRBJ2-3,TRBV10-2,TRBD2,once,TGCGCCAGCAGTGAGCCCCTCCTAGCGGGGCGTCCAGATACGCAGTATTTT,CASSEPLLAGRPDTQYF
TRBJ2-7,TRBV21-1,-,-,TGTGCCAGCAGCAAAGAGAGGGAGCTCTACGAGCAGTACTTC,CASSKERELYEQYF
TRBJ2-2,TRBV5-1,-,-,TGCGCCAGCAGCTTGGACACAACGAACACCGGGGAGCTGTTTTTT,CASSLDTTNTGELFF
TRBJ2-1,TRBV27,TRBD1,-,TGTGCCAGCAGTTTTACAAGGACAGGGGTCAATGAGCAGTTCTTC,CASSFTRTGVNEQFF
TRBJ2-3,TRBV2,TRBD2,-,TGTGCCAGCAGTGAGGGTAGCGGGGGGGCCCGTGATACGCAGTATTTT,CASSEGSGGARDTQYF
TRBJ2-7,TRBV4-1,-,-,TGCGCCAGCAGCCAGACCGGGAAGCCCTACGAGCAGTACTTC,CASSQTGKPYEQYF
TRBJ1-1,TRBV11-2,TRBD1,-,TGTGCCAGCATCCTTACAGGGGCCACTGAAGCTTTCTTT,CASILTGATEAFF
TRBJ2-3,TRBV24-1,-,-,TGTGCCACCAGTGATACCTACAGGGTCGGAACAGATACGCAGTATTTT,CATSDTYRVGTDTQYF
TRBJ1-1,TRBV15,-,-,TGTGCCACCAGCCGAAGGGAGGGCGGCACTGAAGCTTTCTTT,CATSRREGGTEAFF
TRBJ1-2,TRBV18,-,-,TGTGCCAGCTCACCAACAGTGTACTATGGCTACACCTTC,CASSPTVYYGYTF
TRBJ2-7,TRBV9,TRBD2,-,TGTGCCAGCAGCGTAGCGGCTAGCGGGGGGTACGAGCAGTACTTC,CASSVAASGGYEQYF
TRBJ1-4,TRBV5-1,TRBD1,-,TGCGCCAGCAGCTCGGGACAGGGACATGAAAAACTGTTTTTT,CASSSGQGHEKLFF
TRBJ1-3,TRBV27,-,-,TGTGCCAGCAGTACTATCCCCAGGGGAGGGAACACCATATATTTT,CASSTIPRGGNTIYF
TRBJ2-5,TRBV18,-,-,TGTGCCAGCTCACCACCCCCCTGGGGCAGGGGACGGCAGGAAGAGACCCAGTACTTC,CASSPPPWGRGRQEETQYF
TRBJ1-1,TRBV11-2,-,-,TGTGCCAGCAGCCCGAGATTGGACACTGAAGCTTTCTTT,CASSPRLDTEAFF